These T cell receptor beta chains were read from a single sample in a study of beta chain features in type 1 diabetes. The data were produced by immunoSEQ multiplex PCR, yet TCRdb's version contains in-frame clones alone and is incomplete. The sample records about 340,000 clones, 8% being singletons. Material: central memory CD4+ T cells from blood. These receptor sequences come from a woman aged 18 to 35 in good health. Each CDR3 is given with its conserved first and last residue. D genes are given only for firm matches. Clone size is not always given. Where it is, it says once, few, many or a class for expanded clones.

d_call	clone_size	v_call	j_call	cdr3_aa	cdr3_nt
-	-	TRBV2	TRBJ1-1	CASRGEGDTEAFF	TGTGCCAGCAGAGGAGAGGGCGACACTGAAGCTTTCTTT
-	few	TRBV4-1	TRBJ2-1	CASSHVSSSYNEQFF	TGCGCCAGCAGCCATGTCAGCAGCTCCTACAATGAGCAGTTCTTC
TRBD2	-	TRBV6-5	TRBJ2-1	CASSWAGEYNEQFF	TGTGCCAGCAGTTGGGCGGGAGAGTACAATGAGCAGTTCTTC
TRBD2	few	TRBV4-2	TRBJ2-5	CASSQTGASGSGETQYF	TGTGCCAGCAGCCAGACTGGGGCTAGCGGGAGCGGGGAGACCCAGTACTTC
-	-	TRBV14	TRBJ2-3	CASSSDSTDTQYF	TGTGCCAGCAGCTCGGACAGCACAGATACGCAGTATTTT
-	many	TRBV27	TRBJ1-5	CASSFWGQPQHF	TGTGCCAGCAGTTTTTGGGGTCAGCCCCAGCATTTT
TRBD1	few	TRBV6-5	TRBJ1-2	CASRRRQGNYGYTF	TGTGCCAGCAGGCGGAGACAGGGCAACTATGGCTACACCTTC
-	many	TRBV29-1	TRBJ2-7	CSVGWGHEQYF	TGCAGCGTTGGATGGGGACACGAGCAGTACTTC
-	-	TRBV7-2	TRBJ2-7	CASSQSAYEQYF	TGTGCCAGCAGCCAATCCGCCTACGAGCAGTACTTC
-	-	TRBV27	TRBJ2-7	CATSLLPGGYEQYF	TGTGCCACCTCCCTCTTACCAGGCGGCTACGAGCAGTACTTC
TRBD2	-	TRBV2	TRBJ2-3	CASRLAGDTQYF	TGTGCCAGCCGACTAGCAGGAGATACGCAGTATTTT
-	many	TRBV27	TRBJ2-3	CASSPLRGKVDTQYF	TGTGCCAGCAGTCCCCTAAGGGGGAAGGTAGATACGCAGTATTTT
-	few	TRBV18	TRBJ2-7	CASSRGPSYEQYF	TGTGCCAGCTCCCGCGGGCCGTCCTACGAGCAGTACTTC
TRBD2	many	TRBV4-2	TRBJ2-1	CASSQSSGRDNEQFF	TGTGCCAGCAGCCAATCTAGCGGGAGGGACAATGAGCAGTTCTTC
-	-	TRBV27	TRBJ1-6	CASSPSHGNNSPLHF	TGTGCCAGCAGCCCTTCCCACGGCAATAATTCACCCCTCCACTTT
-	-	TRBV18	TRBJ2-1	CASSPGRSNEQFF	TGTGCCAGCTCACCCGGCCGCAGCAATGAGCAGTTCTTC
-	few	TRBV29-1	TRBJ2-3	CSATGSHVNTQYF	TGCAGCGCTACAGGGTCCCACGTGAATACGCAGTATTTT
TRBD2	-	TRBV7-9	TRBJ2-6	CASRLTGLEFSGANVLTF	TGTGCCAGCAGACTAACGGGACTAGAATTCTCTGGGGCCAACGTCCTGACTTTC
TRBD1	few	TRBV25-1	TRBJ1-5	CASSAPGQLPQHF	TGTGCCAGCAGCGCCCCGGGACAGTTGCCCCAGCATTTT
-	many	TRBV9	TRBJ2-1	CASSNFGGSEQFF	TGTGCCAGCAGTAACTTTGGAGGGAGCGAGCAGTTCTTC
-	-	TRBV7-2	TRBJ2-3	CASSLRPMSTFEADTQYF	TGTGCCAGCAGCTTACGACCCATGTCAACCTTTGAGGCAGATACGCAGTATTTT
TRBD2	few	TRBV2	TRBJ2-7	CASKERESRYEQYF	TGTGCCAGCAAAGAGCGGGAGTCACGGTACGAGCAGTACTTC
-	few	TRBV7-3	TRBJ1-1	CASSSWVGGAGTEAFF	TGTGCCAGCAGCTCCTGGGTAGGCGGCGCAGGAACTGAAGCTTTCTTT
-	-	TRBV4-3	TRBJ2-2	CASSQGPVGGENTGELFF	TGCGCCAGCAGCCAAGGTCCCGTGGGAGGAGAAAACACCGGGGAGCTGTTTTTT
-	few	TRBV14	TRBJ2-3	CASSQVRGWDTQYF	TGTGCCAGCAGCCAAGTTCGGGGTTGGGATACGCAGTATTTT
-	few	TRBV7-2	TRBJ2-2	CASSQQGTTNTGELFF	TGTGCCAGCAGCCAGCAGGGGACCACGAACACCGGGGAGCTGTTTTTT
-	-	TRBV11-1	TRBJ2-7	CASSLLQGYEQYF	TGTGCCAGCAGCTTGCTCCAGGGGTACGAGCAGTACTTC
-	few	TRBV6-6	TRBJ2-5	CASSDAGTQETQYF	TGTGCCAGCAGCGACGCGGGGACACAAGAGACCCAGTACTTC
TRBD2	few	TRBV28	TRBJ2-1	CASSSPSGNNEQFF	TGTGCCAGCAGTTCCCCAAGCGGGAACAATGAGCAGTTCTTC
-	few	TRBV5-6	TRBJ2-7	CASSPFQVYEQYF	TGTGCCAGCAGCCCGTTCCAAGTCTACGAGCAGTACTTC
-	-	TRBV7-2	TRBJ2-7	CASSPSTERVLYEQYF	TGTGCCAGCAGCCCATCCACGGAACGGGTTCTCTACGAGCAGTACTTC
-	-	TRBV19	TRBJ2-6	CASRRDGVLSGANVLTF	TGTGCCAGTAGACGGGACGGGGTACTCTCTGGGGCCAACGTCCTGACTTTC
-	-	TRBV11-2	TRBJ1-1	CASSLRGVMNTEAFF	TGTGCCAGCAGCTTAAGAGGGGTAATGAACACTGAAGCTTTCTTT
-	-	TRBV28	TRBJ2-7	CASIAGTNYEQYF	TGTGCCAGCATCGCGGGGACCAACTACGAGCAGTACTTC
TRBD2	-	TRBV10-2	TRBJ2-7	CASSDHLAGGPEQYF	TGCGCCAGCAGTGACCACTTAGCGGGAGGGCCCGAGCAGTACTTC
TRBD1	many	TRBV28	TRBJ1-2	CASSFRDRIYGYTF	TGTGCCAGCAGTTTTAGGGACAGGATCTATGGCTACACCTTC
TRBD1	-	TRBV7-2	TRBJ1-2	CATTRTGMYYGYTF	TGTGCCACCACCCGGACAGGGATGTACTATGGCTACACCTTC
-	few	TRBV7-8	TRBJ1-1	CASSLAGISEAFF	TGTGCCAGCAGCTTAGCGGGGATTTCTGAAGCTTTCTTT
-	few	TRBV6-1	TRBJ2-2	CASSDLANANTGELFF	TGTGCCAGCAGTGACTTGGCGAACGCGAACACCGGGGAGCTGTTTTTT
-	-	TRBV5-1	TRBJ2-3	CASSFGQIADTQYF	TGCGCCAGCAGCTTCGGTCAGATCGCAGATACGCAGTATTTT
-	-	TRBV18	TRBJ1-1	CASSLYSRVGTEAFF	TGTGCCAGCTCACTGTATTCCAGGGTAGGCACTGAAGCTTTCTTT
-	-	TRBV9	TRBJ2-4	CASTVDGPAKNIQYF	TGTGCCAGCACCGTAGACGGCCCAGCCAAAAACATTCAGTACTTC